Listed here is a single T cell receptor (beta chain). This entry belongs to a study of siplizumab effects on memory and regulatory T cells. Here immunoSEQ multiplex PCR was the method, and the copy in TCRdb shows in-frame clones only, minus some. The table includes 60,000 to 80,000 clones, around 78% detected once. The source material was memory CD4+ T cells sorted from blood. The sequence came from a human donor in good health.

In DNA form, the CDR3 reads TGTGCCAGTAGGCCAGCGGGGGGGCCTCGGAATGAGCAGTTCTTC. Translating it yields CASRPAGGPRNEQFF. This chain links TRBV19 with TRBJ2-1; the match to TRBD2 covers 10 bases. Germline lookup yields CDR1 LNHDA and CDR2 SQIVND (reference sequence). With V trimmed by 6 bases and J by 7 bases, 9 bases remained unmatched. This CDR3 is 15 amino acids long.